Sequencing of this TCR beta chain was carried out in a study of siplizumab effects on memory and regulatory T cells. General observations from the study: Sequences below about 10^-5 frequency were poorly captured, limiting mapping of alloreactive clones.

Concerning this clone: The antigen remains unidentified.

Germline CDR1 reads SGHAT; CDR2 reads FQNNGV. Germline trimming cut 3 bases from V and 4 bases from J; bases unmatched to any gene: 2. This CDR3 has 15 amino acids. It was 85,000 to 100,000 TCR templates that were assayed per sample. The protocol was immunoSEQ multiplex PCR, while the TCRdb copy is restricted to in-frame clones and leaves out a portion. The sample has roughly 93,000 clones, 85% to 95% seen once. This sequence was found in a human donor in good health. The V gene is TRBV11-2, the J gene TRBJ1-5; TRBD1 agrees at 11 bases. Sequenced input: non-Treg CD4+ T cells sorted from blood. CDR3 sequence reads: CASSLDRGQNQPQHF. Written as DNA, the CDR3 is TGTGCCAGCAGCTTGGACAGGGGGCAGAATCAGCCCCAGCATTTT.